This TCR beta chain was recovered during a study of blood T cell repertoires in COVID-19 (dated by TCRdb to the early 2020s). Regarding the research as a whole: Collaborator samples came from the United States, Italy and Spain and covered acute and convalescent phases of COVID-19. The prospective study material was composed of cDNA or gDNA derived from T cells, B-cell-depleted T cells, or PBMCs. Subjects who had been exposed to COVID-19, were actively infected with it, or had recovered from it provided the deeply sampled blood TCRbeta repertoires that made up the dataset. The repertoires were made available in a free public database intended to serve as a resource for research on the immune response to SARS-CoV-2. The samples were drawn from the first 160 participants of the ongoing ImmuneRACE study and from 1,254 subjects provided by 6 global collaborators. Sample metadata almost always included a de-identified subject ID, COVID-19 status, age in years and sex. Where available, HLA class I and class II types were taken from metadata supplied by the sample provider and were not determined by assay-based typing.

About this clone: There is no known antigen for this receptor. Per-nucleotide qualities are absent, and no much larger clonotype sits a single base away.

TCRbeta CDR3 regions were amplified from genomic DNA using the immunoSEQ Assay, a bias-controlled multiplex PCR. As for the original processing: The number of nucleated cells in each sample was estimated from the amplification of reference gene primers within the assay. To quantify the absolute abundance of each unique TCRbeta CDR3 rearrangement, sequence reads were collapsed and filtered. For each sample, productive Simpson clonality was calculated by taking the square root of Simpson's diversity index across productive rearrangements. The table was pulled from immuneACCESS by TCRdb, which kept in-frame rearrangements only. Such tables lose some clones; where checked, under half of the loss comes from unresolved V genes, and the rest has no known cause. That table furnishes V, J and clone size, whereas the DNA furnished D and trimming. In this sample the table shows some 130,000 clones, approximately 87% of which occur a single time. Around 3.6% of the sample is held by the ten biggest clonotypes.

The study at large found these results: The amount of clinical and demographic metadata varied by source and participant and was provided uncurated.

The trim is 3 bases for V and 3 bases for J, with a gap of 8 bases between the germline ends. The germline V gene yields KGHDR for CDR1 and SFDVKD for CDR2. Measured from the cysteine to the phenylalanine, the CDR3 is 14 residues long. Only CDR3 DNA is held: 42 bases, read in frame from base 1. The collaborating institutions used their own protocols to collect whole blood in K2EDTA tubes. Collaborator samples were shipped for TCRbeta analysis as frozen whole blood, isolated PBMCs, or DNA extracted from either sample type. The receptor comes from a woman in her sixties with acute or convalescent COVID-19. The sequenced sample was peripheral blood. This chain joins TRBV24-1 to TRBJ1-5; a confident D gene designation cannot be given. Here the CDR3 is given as CATSDPGVNQPQHF. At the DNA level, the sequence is TGTGCCACCAGTGATCCCGGGGTCAATCAGCCCCAGCATTTT.